These 16 T cell receptor beta chains share one sample of origin, sequenced in a study of blood T cell repertoires in COVID-19. Clones were sequenced by immunoSEQ multiplex PCR, and TCRdb holds only the in-frame ones, with some missing. In the table there are some 170,000 clones, 87% of which are singletons. Sequenced sample: peripheral blood. The receptors here all came from a woman aged 50 to 60 with acute or convalescent COVID-19.

The genes are TRBV18 and TRBJ1-2; D call uncertain. CDR3 length: 15 amino acids. V was clipped by 6 bases and J by 1 base, with 15 bases between them. Germline values: CDR1 KGHSH, CDR2 LQKENI. The CDR3 sequence is CASSAANVVNYGYTF. The DNA of the CDR3 is TGTGCCAGCTCGGCCGCCAACGTGGTTAACTATGGCTACACCTTC. The variable domain in full, with the rest retrieved from reference TRBV18 and TRBJ1-2, is NAGVMQNPRHLVRRRGQEARLRCSPMKGHSHVYWYRQLPEEGLKFMVYLQKENIIDESGMPKERFSAEFPKEGPSILRIQQVVRGDSAAYFCASSAANVVNYGYTFGSGTRLTVV.

The J gene is TRBJ2-2, the V gene TRBV10-3; possible D gene TRBD2, 6 bases. Between the trimmed V and J ends, which lost 10 bases and 5 bases, there was a span of 8 bases. Germline V gene sequence: CDR1 ENHRY, CDR2 SYGVKD. CDR3 length: 11 amino acids. CDR3 protein: CATRETGELFF. The CDR3 nucleotides read TGTGCCACACGGGAGACCGGGGAGCTGTTTTTT.

The chain combines TRBV4-1 with TRBJ1-3; D is ambiguous. Trimming cost V 6 bases and J 0 bases, with 12 bases left between them. CDR3 length: 15 amino acids. From germline, CDR1 is MGHRA and CDR2 YSYEKL. The CDR3 region is CASRAGPSSGNTIYF. CDR3 sequence (DNA): TGCGCCAGCAGGGCTGGGCCGAGCTCTGGAAACACCATATATTTT.

J is TRBJ2-5 and V is TRBV5-1; TRBD1 might be the D (6 bases). This CDR3 is 15 amino acids long. The germline V gene encodes CDR1 SGHRS and CDR2 YFSETQ. The V gene lost 4 bases and the J gene lost 4 bases, with 17 bases spanning the gap. Written as DNA, the CDR3 is TGCGCCAGCAGCCGGGTGGGACAAACGGGAGAGACCCAGTACTTC. It encodes CASSRVGQTGETQYF. Based on the CDR3 plus reference TRBV5-1 and TRBJ2-5, the full variable domain is KAGVTQTPRYLIKTRGQQVTLSCSPISGHRSVSWYQQTPGQGLQFLFEYFSETQRNKGNFPGRFSGRQFSNSRSEMNVSTLELGDSALYLCASSRVGQTGETQYFGPGTRLLVL.

There are a few counts of this clone. The V call is TRBV14, the J call TRBJ1-2; D is possibly TRBD1 (5 bases). Between the trimmed V and J ends, which lost 4 bases and 0 bases, there was a span of 15 bases. CDR1 is SGHDN, CDR2 FVKESK, per germline. CDR3 size: 16 residues. CDR3 bases: TGTGCCAGCAGCCCCTGGGGGGACTATGCTAACTATGGCTACACCTTC. It encodes CASSPWGDYANYGYTF.

The chain couples TRBV19 to TRBJ2-7; 9 nucleotides agree with TRBD1. The germline V gene encodes CDR1 LNHDA and CDR2 SQIVND (reference sequence). The junction had 12 bases not matched to a gene; V was cut back by 5 bases and J by 4 bases. This CDR3 is 16 amino acids long. The chain's CDR3 is CASSELGTGRIYEQYF. CDR3 bases: TGTGCCAGTAGTGAATTAGGGACAGGGAGAATTTACGAGCAGTACTTC.

Only one count was recorded for this clone. This rearrangement joins TRBV5-1 to TRBJ2-1, with 10 bases aligning to TRBD2. Per the germline V gene, CDR1 is SGHRS and CDR2 is YFSETQ. Germline trimming cut 6 bases from V and 8 bases from J; bases unmatched to any gene: 11. The CDR3 is 15 amino acids. CDR3 residues: CASTPLGLAIDEQFF. CDR3 DNA sequence: TGCGCCAGCACCCCCCTGGGACTAGCGATCGATGAGCAGTTCTTC. The full variable domain, in which reference TRBV5-1 and TRBJ2-1 provide the parts outside the CDR3, is KAGVTQTPRYLIKTRGQQVTLSCSPISGHRSVSWYQQTPGQGLQFLFEYFSETQRNKGNFPGRFSGRQFSNSRSEMNVSTLELGDSALYLCASTPLGLAIDEQFFGPGTRLTVL.

The chain joins TRBV5-1 to TRBJ2-1, with 13 bases matching TRBD2. The junction had 0 bases not matched to a gene; V was cut back by 1 base and J by 5 bases. The CDR3 spans 15 residues. Germline-derived CDR1 and CDR2 are SGHRS and YFSETQ. In nucleotides, the CDR3 is TGCGCCAGCAGCTTGACTAGCGGGGGGGACAATGAGCAGTTCTTC. Protein: CASSLTSGGDNEQFF.

The CDR3 DNA follows: TGTGCCAGCAGCTTAGCAGGAGTCTATGGCTACACCTTC. Translated, it gives CASSLAGVYGYTF. The chain is built from TRBV7-9 and TRBJ1-2, with D unresolved. Germline CDR1 is SEHNR and CDR2 is FQNEAQ (reference sequence). This CDR3 contains 13 residues. Trimming left V 0 bases short and J 4 bases short, with 6 bases between. The entire variable domain, with the rest obtained from reference TRBV7-9 and TRBJ1-2, is as follows: DTGVSQNPRHKITKRGQNVTFRCDPISEHNRLYWYRQTLGQGPEFLTYFQNEAQLEKSRLLSDRFSAERPKGSFSTLEIQRTEQGDSAMYLCASSLAGVYGYTFGSGTRLTVV.

V is TRBV19 and J is TRBJ1-3, with D uncertain. Between the trimmed V and J ends, which lost 6 bases and 2 bases, there was a span of 8 bases. This CDR3 comprises 13 residues. The V gene's germline CDR1 is LNHDA and CDR2 SQIVND (reference sequence). CDR3 sequence (DNA): TGTGCCAGTAGCGACATAGCTGGAAACACCATATATTTT. Translation: CASSDIAGNTIYF.

The gene calls are TRBV18 and TRBJ1-5; the D is unclear. The CDR3 totals 17 residues. The V gene's germline CDR1 is KGHSH and CDR2 LQKENI. Trimming stripped 1 base from V and 3 bases from J, with 16 bases between. The CDR3, as DNA: TGTGCCAGCTCACCACTTGGCGGCGCGGCAGACAATCAGCCCCAGCATTTT. Protein sequence: CASSPLGGAADNQPQHF.

This clone was detected a few times. This sequence joins TRBV5-1 and TRBJ2-7; no reliable D call. The CDR3 runs 14 residues. The germline V gene encodes CDR1 SGHRS and CDR2 YFSETQ. The V end lost 4 bases, the J end lost 0 bases, and 11 bases lay between the germline ends. CDR3 DNA sequence: TGCGCCAGCAGCGCTTATAGGAGCTCCTACGAGCAGTACTTC. It codes for CASSAYRSSYEQYF.

The V call is TRBV3-1 (or the pseudogene TRBV3-2), the J call TRBJ1-2; 7 nucleotides align to TRBD1. J was trimmed by 0 bases and V by 1 base; bases with no gene match: 5. The CDR3 has 16 amino acids. Per germline, CDR1 LGHDT and CDR2 YNNKEL (reference sequence). DNA for the CDR3: TGTGCCAGCAGCCAAGGACAGGGCCTAGCTAACTATGGCTACACCTTC. Its translation is CASSQGQGLANYGYTF.

The chain is built from TRBV5-4 and TRBJ2-4; 7 bases align to TRBD2. This CDR3 is built from 17 residues. V gave up 0 bases and J gave up 0 bases; unmatched junction bases: 6. The V gene's germline CDR1 is SGHNT and CDR2 YYREEE (reference sequence). CDR3 sequence (DNA): TGTGCCAGCAGCTTGGCGGGGGGTCGGCAAGCCAAAAACATTCAGTACTTC. Translated, it gives CASSLAGGRQAKNIQYF.

The chain is built from TRBV7-9 and TRBJ1-1, with 9 positions matching TRBD1. V was clipped by 5 bases and J by 4 bases; unmatched bases: 8. This CDR3 region has 15 residues. CDR1 is SEHNR and CDR2 is FQNEAQ in the germline V gene (reference sequence). CDR3 amino acids: CASSATGGGGTEAFF. In DNA, the CDR3 is TGTGCCAGCAGCGCCACAGGGGGCGGCGGCACTGAAGCTTTCTTT.

This chain connects TRBV2 to TRBJ2-2; 14 bases fit TRBD2. The CDR3 loop spans 16 amino acids. The J segment lost 8 bases and the V segment lost 6 bases, leaving 8 bases of the junction unmatched. The V gene's germline CDR1 is SNHLY and CDR2 FYNNEI. For the CDR3, the DNA is TGTGCCAGCAGCAAAACGGGACTAGCGGGAGTTGGGGAGCTGTTTTTT. Translation gives CASSKTGLAGVGELFF.